This record looks at one T cell receptor beta chain sequence and its context. As yet, its antigen is unknown. Germline CDR1 is MNHEY and CDR2 is SVGEGT. V dropped 10 bases and J dropped 2 bases, with 8 bases sitting between them. CDR3 length: 12 residues. TCRdb used MiXCR to reprocess the 5' RACE reads, holding one entry per CDR3 protein. The data contain hundreds of thousands of distinct CDR3 sequences, 10% to 15% of them singletons. The sample comes from a study of T cells after yellow fever vaccination. Notes on the study in general: Post-booster samples contained most primary-vaccination clones (approximately 96% CD4, approximately 88% CD8).

Here the sequenced sample was PBMCs, taken on the day of the yellow fever booster vaccination. The source of this sequence is a young man who received the YFV17D yellow fever vaccine. The chain recombines TRBV6-2 or TRBV6-3 with TRBJ2-2, with no clear D. CDR3 amino acids: CATEYNTGELFF. Here the CDR3 DNA reads TGTGCCACGGAGTACAACACCGGGGAGCTGTTTTTT.